The clone carrying this T cell receptor (beta chain) was detected a few times. Its antigen remains unknown. This sample stems from a study of CD4 T cells in relation to SARS-CoV-2 and coronaviruses. General observations from the study: Each donor contributed either pre-pandemic or post-infection samples, not both.

Using immunoSEQ multiplex PCR, the repertoire was profiled, and TCRdb retains in-frame clones only, with some absent. The sample has approximately 70,000 clones; 93% are singletons. CD4+ T cells from unexposed donors were obtained before the COVID-19 pandemic (2011-2018). The CDR3 is made up of 15 amino acids. The V gene end was trimmed by 3 bases and the J gene end by 4 bases; junction bases not matched to a gene: 8. The V gene's germline CDR1 is SGHNT and CDR2 YYREEE (reference sequence). Sequencing input: naive CD4+ T cells from PBMCs. The subset denotes: naive CD4+ T cells isolated by negative enrichment. This receptor was identified in a human donor in good health. The chain employs TRBV5-4 and TRBJ2-3; 7 positions agree with TRBD2. The CDR3 spells CASSSRTSSADTQYF. CDR3 in DNA: TGTGCCAGCAGCTCCAGGACTAGTTCGGCAGATACGCAGTATTTT. The entire variable domain, with the rest obtained from reference TRBV5-4 and TRBJ2-3, is as follows: ETGVTQSPTHLIKTRGQQVTLRCSSQSGHNTVSWYQQALGQGPQFIFQYYREEENGRGNFPPRFSGLQFPNYSSELNVNALELDDSALYLCASSSRTSSADTQYFGPGTRLTVL.